These 26 T cell receptor beta chains came from one sample sequenced in a study of T cells in Graves' hyperthyroidism and ophthalmopathy. Amplification targeted TCR beta CDR3 regions from RNA transcripts. First-round RT-PCR of the TCR CDR3 relied on the HTBI primer set. Each CDR3 protein is one row after TCRdb ran MiXCR on the multiplex PCR reads. The table has hundreds of thousands of distinct CDR3 sequences, about 14% seen once. The source material was blood. The receptors come from a woman between 50 and 59 years old with Graves' ophthalmopathy.

V is TRBV7-6 and J is TRBJ2-7; D gene uncertain. Germline assignment: CDR1 SGHVS and CDR2 FNYEAQ. The CDR3 length is 14 residues. Trimming stripped 2 bases from V and 3 bases from J, with 11 bases between. CDR3 nucleotides: TGTGCCAGCAGCTTAAACTCTGTCGTCTACGAGCAGTACTTC. It yields the protein CASSLNSVVYEQYF. Full variable domain (outside the CDR3, taken from reference TRBV7-6 and TRBJ2-7): GAGVSQSPRYKVTKRGQDVALRCDPISGHVSLYWYRQALGQGPEFLTYFNYEAQQDKSGLPNDRFSAERPEGSISTLTIQRTEQRDSAMYRCASSLNSVVYEQYFGPGTRLTVT.

This chain connects TRBV5-1 to TRBJ1-5; TRBD1 aligns across 9 bases. Germline CDR1 reads SGHRS; CDR2 reads YFSETQ. V lost 0 bases, J lost 2 bases, and 15 bases stayed unmatched. The CDR3 totals 20 residues. The CDR3 region has the DNA TGCGCCAGCAGCTTGGGGCCAGCCCTTACAGGGGGCGCGGGCAATCAGCCCCAGCATTTT. Translation gives CASSLGPALTGGAGNQPQHF.

This clonotype was observed many times. This chain links TRBV6-6 with TRBJ2-7; 10 bases line up with TRBD1. After removal of 2 bases from V and 6 bases from J, the junction contained 4 bases not matched to a gene. Per germline, CDR1 MNHNY and CDR2 SVGAGI (reference sequence). CDR3 length equals 14 residues. The CDR3, as DNA: TGTGCCAGCAGTTACACGGGACAGGGGTTCGAGCAGTACTTC. Translated: CASSYTGQGFEQYF.

This clonotype has just a few counts. The V gene is TRBV4-3, the J gene TRBJ2-1, with D unclear. V was trimmed by 1 base and J by 4 bases, leaving 11 bases between them. This CDR3 contains 15 residues. Looked up from germline, CDR1 is LGHNA and CDR2 is YSLEER. CDR3 sequence (DNA): TGCGCCAGCAGCCAAGTGGCAGGCAGATACAATGAGCAGTTCTTC. Its protein is CASSQVAGRYNEQFF.

Remarks on this clonotype: At one end the junction does not follow the germline gene, possibly because of a read error. The V call is TRBV5-1, the J call TRBJ2-1, with D possibly being TRBD1 or TRBD2 (6 bases each). Germline lookup yields CDR1 SGHRS and CDR2 YFSETQ. The CDR3 runs 17 residues. The chain's CDR3 is CANSLLIADSSYNEQFF. DNA of the CDR3: TGCGCCAACAGCTTGTTAATAGCGGACAGCTCCTACAATGAGCAGTTCTTC.

This clonotype was picked up many times. CDR3 sequence reads: CSARNTMNTEAFF. CDR3 bases: TGCAGTGCTAGGAACACGATGAACACTGAAGCTTTCTTT. The chain employs TRBV20-1 and TRBJ1-1, with D uncertain. The germline CDR1 and CDR2 sequences are DFQATT and SNEGSKA (reference sequence). The CDR3 has 13 residues. Trimming removed 3 bases from V and 0 bases from J, with 8 bases in between.

This clonotype came up many times. This chain links TRBV11-2 with TRBJ1-5, with a tentative D call TRBD1 (5 bases). The CDR3 extends over 15 amino acids. The V end lost 5 bases, the J end lost 0 bases, and 11 bases lay between the germline ends. Germline V gene lookup returns CDR1 SGHAT and CDR2 FQNNGV. The CDR3 region is CASSATGDSNQPQHF. CDR3 coding DNA: TGTGCCAGCAGCGCTACAGGAGATAGCAATCAGCCCCAGCATTTT.

This clonotype appeared once. The chain's CDR3 is CASSLAGEVTEAFF. The CDR3 bases are TGTGCCAGCAGCTTAGCGGGGGAGGTCACTGAAGCTTTCTTT. The V gene is TRBV7-2, the J gene TRBJ1-1; D might be TRBD1 (5 bases). The CDR3 has 14 amino acids. V was cut by 0 bases and J by 4 bases, with 9 bases left in between. Germline CDR1 and CDR2: SGHTA and FQGNSA.

With regard to this clonotype: A single base separates this from a much larger clone, so it may be a read error. The CDR3 here is CASSPRGQDQSGYTF. CDR3 coding DNA: TGTGCCAGCAGCCCACGGGGACAGGACCAGAGTGGCTACACCTTC. J is TRBJ1-2 and V is TRBV3-1, with 8 bases fitting TRBD1. The germline CDR1 and CDR2 sequences are LGHDT and YNNKEL (reference sequence). The length of the CDR3 is 15 residues. Germline trimming cut 4 bases from V and 7 bases from J; bases unmatched to any gene: 11.

This sequence joins TRBV2 and TRBJ2-7; 11 nucleotides line up with TRBD2. The V segment lost 8 bases and the J segment 2 bases; nucleotides outside the gene matches: 8. The CDR3 consists of 15 residues. Per germline, CDR1 SNHLY and CDR2 FYNNEI. CDR3 region: CASCRLAGRTYEQYF. The CDR3 nucleotides are TGTGCCAGCTGCCGACTAGCGGGACGGACCTACGAGCAGTACTTC.

This clonotype was seen ten or more times. The chain is built from TRBV2 and TRBJ1-3; D may be TRBD1 (5 bases). The CDR3 loop spans 16 amino acids. V lost 7 bases and J lost 1, with 17 bases in between. The germline V gene has CDR1 SNHLY and CDR2 FYNNEI. CDR3 nucleotide sequence: TGTGCCAGCATAGCACCGGTTGGGGGATCTGGAAACACCATATATTTT. It is translated as CASIAPVGGSGNTIYF.

At least ten counts were recorded for this clonotype. The CDR3 loop reads CASSYSCLGGQYNQPQHF. CDR3 bases: TGTGCCAGCAGTTATTCTTGTCTAGGGGGACAGTACAATCAGCCCCAGCATTTT. The chain links TRBV6-9 to TRBJ1-5; 7 positions agree with TRBD1. This CDR3 is built from 18 residues. Germline V gene sequence: CDR1 MNHGY, CDR2 SVAAGI. With V trimmed by 0 bases and J by 3 bases, 11 bases remained unmatched.

This clonotype was seen at least ten times. CDR3 sequence reads: CASSLWGQGTREQYF. CDR3 sequence (DNA): TGTGCCAGCAGTTTATGGGGACAGGGGACTCGCGAGCAGTACTTC. This chain links TRBV27 with TRBJ2-7; TRBD1 agrees at 10 bases. The CDR3 runs 15 residues. Losses at the gene ends were 1 base for V and 6 bases for J; bases not matched to a gene: 6. CDR1 is MNHEY and CDR2 is SMNVEV in the germline V gene (reference sequence).

This clonotype was detected ten times or more. The gene calls are TRBV12-3 or TRBV12-4 and TRBJ1-1, with D unclear. This CDR3 has 12 residues. Trimming cost V 5 bases and J 11 bases, with 15 bases left between them. The CDR3 spells CASSPTGFFAFF. Written as DNA, the CDR3 is TGTGCCAGCAGTCCCACGGGATTCTTCGCTTTCTTT.

The sample holds a few counts of this clonotype. This chain uses TRBV6-2 or TRBV6-3 with TRBJ2-7; D might be TRBD2 (5 bases). V lost 2 bases and J 5 bases, leaving 16 bases between the germline ends. Germline V gives CDR1 MNHEY, CDR2 SVGEGT. The CDR3 covers 15 residues. DNA of the CDR3: TGTGCCAGCAGTTACCCCCTAAGCGGTCCTCACGAGCAGTACTTC. Translation gives CASSYPLSGPHEQYF.

This clonotype was picked up many times. The V and J genes are TRBV4-2 and TRBJ2-7, with a tentative D call TRBD1 (5 bases). V lost 0 bases, J lost 9 bases, and 12 bases lay in between. Germline loops: CDR1 LGHNA, CDR2 YNFKEQ. The CDR3 runs 13 residues. The CDR3 loop is CASSQEGQKGQYF. The CDR3, as DNA: TGTGCCAGCAGCCAAGAGGGGCAGAAGGGGCAGTACTTC.

This clonotype came up many times. This sequence joins TRBV12-3 or TRBV12-4 and TRBJ2-5; D gene uncertain. The CDR3 consists of 16 residues. The V and J ends lost 1 base and 1 base respectively, with 13 bases between them. CDR3 bases: TGTGCCAGCAGTTTAGGAGCCTCGGGTGGCCAAGAGACCCAGTACTTC. It is translated as CASSLGASGGQETQYF.

Details on this clonotype: This clone may be a read error of a much larger clone one base away. The chain couples TRBV27 to TRBJ1-1; D is unresolved. The germline CDR1 and CDR2 sequences are MNHEY and SMNVEV (reference sequence). CDR3 length: 14 residues. The CDR3 DNA is TGTGCCGGCAGTTTATACACAGCCGGGCGTGAAGCTTTCTTT. Amino acids: CAGSLYTAGREAFF.

There are many counts of this clonotype. The V gene is TRBV7-2, the J gene TRBJ2-7, with a tentative D call TRBD1 (6 bases). Germline CDR1 and CDR2: SGHTA and FQGNSA. The CDR3 covers 14 residues. Trimming removed 4 bases at V and 0 bases at J, with 10 bases between. DNA for the CDR3: TGTGCCAGCAGCTGGACAGACTACTCCTACGAGCAGTACTTC. Translating gives CASSWTDYSYEQYF.

In this sample, this clonotype turned up many times. As DNA, the CDR3 is TGTGCCAGCAGTTTGGTTTTCTACGAGCAGTACTTC. Amino acid sequence: CASSLVFYEQYF. This chain connects TRBV28 to TRBJ2-7, with unresolved D. Germline CDR1 and CDR2: MDHEN and SYDVKM. V lost 3 bases and J 3 bases, leaving 6 bases between the germline ends. The length of the CDR3 is 12 residues.

This clonotype was detected ten times or more. V and J are TRBV28 and TRBJ1-1; 9 bases map to TRBD1. Germline V gives CDR1 MDHEN, CDR2 SYDVKM. The CDR3 sequence is 15 residues long. With 3 bases clipped from V and 5 bases from J, the junction kept 7 bases outside the gene matches. DNA for the CDR3: TGTGCCAGCAGTTTGCGAACAGGGGGCCTTACTGAAGCTTTCTTT. Amino acids: CASSLRTGGLTEAFF.

This clonotype was detected many times. V usage is TRBV20-1 and J usage is TRBJ2-1; 9 bases align to TRBD2. The length of the CDR3 is 15 residues. V lost 1 base and J lost 8; bases outside the gene matches: 9. The germline V gene has CDR1 DFQATT and CDR2 SNEGSKA (reference sequence). CDR3 DNA sequence: TGCAGTGCTAGAGCTTTCGGAGCGGGAGGCTATGAGCAGTTCTTC. It specifies CSARAFGAGGYEQFF.

This clonotype was observed at least ten times. V is TRBV2 and J is TRBJ2-5; possibly TRBD1 for D (5 bases). The V gene's germline CDR1 is SNHLY and CDR2 FYNNEI. The CDR3 consists of 14 residues. The germline V and J ends were trimmed by 6 bases and 2 bases, with 13 bases remaining between them. This CDR3 is CASRAGFKQETQYF. For the CDR3, the DNA is TGTGCCAGCAGAGCAGGGTTTAAGCAAGAGACCCAGTACTTC. Full variable domain (rest looked up from reference TRBV2 and TRBJ2-5): EPEVTQTPSHQVTQMGQEVILRCVPISNHLYFYWYRQILGQKVEFLVSFYNNEISEKSEIFDDQFSVERPDGSNFTLKIRSTKLEDSAMYFCASRAGFKQETQYFGPGTRLLVL.

This clonotype occurred a few times. V and J are TRBV5-1 and TRBJ2-5; D unclear. This CDR3 comprises 12 residues. CDR1 and CDR2 (germline): SGHRS, YFSETQ. Trimming removed 2 bases from V and 3 bases from J, with 5 bases in between. Written as DNA, the CDR3 is TGCGCCAGCAGCTTCGCGGAAGAGACCCAGTACTTC. Residues: CASSFAEETQYF.

This clonotype was observed a handful of times. The chain recombines TRBV10-3 with TRBJ2-2, with 8 bases identical to TRBD2. The germline V gene has CDR1 ENHRY and CDR2 SYGVKD. Trimming removed 6 bases from V and 5 bases from J; junction bases left unmatched: 8. The length of the CDR3 is 15 residues. CDR3 sequence reads: CAIREGLAETGELFF. DNA of the CDR3: TGTGCCATCAGGGAAGGACTAGCTGAGACCGGGGAGCTGTTTTTT.

The sample holds many counts of this clonotype. The rearrangement uses TRBV2 and TRBJ2-5; TRBD1 matches 8 bases. The CDR3 sequence is 13 residues long. With V trimmed by 5 bases and J by 4 bases, 3 bases remained unmatched. Germline V lookup: CDR1 SNHLY, CDR2 FYNNEI. CDR3 DNA: TGTGCCAGCAGTCCGGACAGGGTAGAGACCCAGTACTTC. Amino acids: CASSPDRVETQYF.